These 3 T cell receptor beta chains were sequenced from one sample in a study of blood T cells in healthy people across ages. With a J-beta primer mix and a sample-barcoded 5' primer, a second PCR ran roughly 6 to 11 cycles. TCRdb re-called the 5' RACE reads through MiXCR, storing one row per CDR3 protein. Among 600,000 or so distinct CDR3 sequences listed, around a fifth were seen once. The specimen sequenced was blood. The receptors were sampled from an older man in good health.

There are many counts of this clonotype. J is TRBJ2-3 and V is TRBV28; 11 bases line up with TRBD2. Germline V gives CDR1 MDHEN, CDR2 SYDVKM. V shed 6 bases, J shed 5 bases, and the junction held 7 bases outside the gene matches. The CDR3 totals 15 residues. CDR3 in amino acids: CASSKLAGDRDTQYF. The CDR3 DNA follows: TGTGCCAGCAGCAAACTAGCGGGAGATCGAGATACGCAGTATTTT.

V gene TRBV10-3 combines with J gene TRBJ2-5; the match to TRBD2 covers 11 bases. The CDR3 is 15 amino acids. The V segment lost 3 bases and the J segment 5 bases; nucleotides outside the gene matches: 5. The germline V gene encodes CDR1 ENHRY and CDR2 SYGVKD. Written as DNA, the CDR3 is TGTGCCATCAGTGAAGCGACTAGCGGGGTTGAGACCCAGTACTTC. Protein sequence: CAISEATSGVETQYF.

This clonotype has more than one count but fewer than ten. This sequence joins TRBV7-2 and TRBJ2-5, with unresolved D. CDR1 is SGHTA, CDR2 FQGNSA, per germline. The CDR3 loop spans 12 amino acids. Trimming took off 2 bases at V and 7 bases at J, with 8 bases between the two ends. As DNA, the CDR3 is TGTGCCAGCAGCTTACTAGTCGGGACCCAGTACTTC. Protein product: CASSLLVGTQYF.